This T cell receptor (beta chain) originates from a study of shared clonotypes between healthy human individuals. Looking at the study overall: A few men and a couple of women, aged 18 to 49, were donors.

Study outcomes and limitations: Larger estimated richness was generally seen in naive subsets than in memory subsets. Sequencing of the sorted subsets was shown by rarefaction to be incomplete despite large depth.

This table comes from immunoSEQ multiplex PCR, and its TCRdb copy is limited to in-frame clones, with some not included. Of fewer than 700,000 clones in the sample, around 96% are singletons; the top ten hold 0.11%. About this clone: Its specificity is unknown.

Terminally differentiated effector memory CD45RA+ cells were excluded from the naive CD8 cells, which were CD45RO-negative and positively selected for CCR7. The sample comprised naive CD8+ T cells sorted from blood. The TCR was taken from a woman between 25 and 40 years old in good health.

The CDR3 DNA reads TGTGCCAGCTCCCCCGGGGGGACCCAGTACTTC. It encodes CASSPGGTQYF. The chain employs TRBV28 and TRBJ2-5, with D perhaps TRBD2 (6 bases). The length of the CDR3 is 11 residues. Germline V gene lookup returns CDR1 MDHEN and CDR2 SYDVKM. Between the trimmed V and J ends, which lost 8 bases and 7 bases, there was a span of 11 bases.